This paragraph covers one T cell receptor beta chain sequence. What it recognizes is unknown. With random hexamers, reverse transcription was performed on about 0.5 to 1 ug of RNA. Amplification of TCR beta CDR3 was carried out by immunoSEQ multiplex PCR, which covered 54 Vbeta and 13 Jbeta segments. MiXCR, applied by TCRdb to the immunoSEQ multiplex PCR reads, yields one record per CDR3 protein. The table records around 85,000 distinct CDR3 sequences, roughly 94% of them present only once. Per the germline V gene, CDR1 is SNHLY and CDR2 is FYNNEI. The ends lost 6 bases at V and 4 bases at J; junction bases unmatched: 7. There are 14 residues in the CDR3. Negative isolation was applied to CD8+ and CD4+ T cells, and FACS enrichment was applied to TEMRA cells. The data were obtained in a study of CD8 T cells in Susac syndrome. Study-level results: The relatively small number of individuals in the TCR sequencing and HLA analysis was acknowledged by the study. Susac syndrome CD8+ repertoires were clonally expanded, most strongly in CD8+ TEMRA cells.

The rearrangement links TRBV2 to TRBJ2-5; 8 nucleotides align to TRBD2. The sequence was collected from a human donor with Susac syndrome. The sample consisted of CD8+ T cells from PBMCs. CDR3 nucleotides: TGTGCCAGCAGCAGCGGGGGTGGAGGAGAGACCCAGTACTTC. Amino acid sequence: CASSSGGGGETQYF.